One TCR beta chain is described in this entry. Its target is unknown. A junction end diverges from the germline sequence, so it may reflect a read error. The library came from three nested PCR rounds adapted from ARM-PCR protocols. TCRdb reprocessed the multiplex PCR reads with MiXCR, giving one entry per CDR3 protein. The sample holds under 95,000 distinct CDR3 sequences, 80% to 90% seen once. The data are from a study of tumor and adjacent non-tumor tissue in lung cancer. Study context: About 4.17 million productive TCRbeta reads were obtained per sample on average. Study results and limitations: Higher tumor TCR diversity was associated with shorter survival.

This sample's RNA came from whole unsorted tissue. Distant lung tissue was collected more than 3 cm away from the tumor edge. The CDR3 contains 15 residues. Per germline, CDR1 SGHAT and CDR2 FQNNGV. This receptor was obtained from a man in his sixties with non-small cell lung cancer. The genes are TRBV11-2 and TRBJ2-7; 10 bases are shared with TRBD2. The material sequenced was distant non-tumor lung tissue. The CDR3 DNA reads TGTGACAGCAGCCCTGAGCGGGGGGGTTACTACGAGCAGTACTTC. The encoded protein is CDSSPERGGYYEQYF.